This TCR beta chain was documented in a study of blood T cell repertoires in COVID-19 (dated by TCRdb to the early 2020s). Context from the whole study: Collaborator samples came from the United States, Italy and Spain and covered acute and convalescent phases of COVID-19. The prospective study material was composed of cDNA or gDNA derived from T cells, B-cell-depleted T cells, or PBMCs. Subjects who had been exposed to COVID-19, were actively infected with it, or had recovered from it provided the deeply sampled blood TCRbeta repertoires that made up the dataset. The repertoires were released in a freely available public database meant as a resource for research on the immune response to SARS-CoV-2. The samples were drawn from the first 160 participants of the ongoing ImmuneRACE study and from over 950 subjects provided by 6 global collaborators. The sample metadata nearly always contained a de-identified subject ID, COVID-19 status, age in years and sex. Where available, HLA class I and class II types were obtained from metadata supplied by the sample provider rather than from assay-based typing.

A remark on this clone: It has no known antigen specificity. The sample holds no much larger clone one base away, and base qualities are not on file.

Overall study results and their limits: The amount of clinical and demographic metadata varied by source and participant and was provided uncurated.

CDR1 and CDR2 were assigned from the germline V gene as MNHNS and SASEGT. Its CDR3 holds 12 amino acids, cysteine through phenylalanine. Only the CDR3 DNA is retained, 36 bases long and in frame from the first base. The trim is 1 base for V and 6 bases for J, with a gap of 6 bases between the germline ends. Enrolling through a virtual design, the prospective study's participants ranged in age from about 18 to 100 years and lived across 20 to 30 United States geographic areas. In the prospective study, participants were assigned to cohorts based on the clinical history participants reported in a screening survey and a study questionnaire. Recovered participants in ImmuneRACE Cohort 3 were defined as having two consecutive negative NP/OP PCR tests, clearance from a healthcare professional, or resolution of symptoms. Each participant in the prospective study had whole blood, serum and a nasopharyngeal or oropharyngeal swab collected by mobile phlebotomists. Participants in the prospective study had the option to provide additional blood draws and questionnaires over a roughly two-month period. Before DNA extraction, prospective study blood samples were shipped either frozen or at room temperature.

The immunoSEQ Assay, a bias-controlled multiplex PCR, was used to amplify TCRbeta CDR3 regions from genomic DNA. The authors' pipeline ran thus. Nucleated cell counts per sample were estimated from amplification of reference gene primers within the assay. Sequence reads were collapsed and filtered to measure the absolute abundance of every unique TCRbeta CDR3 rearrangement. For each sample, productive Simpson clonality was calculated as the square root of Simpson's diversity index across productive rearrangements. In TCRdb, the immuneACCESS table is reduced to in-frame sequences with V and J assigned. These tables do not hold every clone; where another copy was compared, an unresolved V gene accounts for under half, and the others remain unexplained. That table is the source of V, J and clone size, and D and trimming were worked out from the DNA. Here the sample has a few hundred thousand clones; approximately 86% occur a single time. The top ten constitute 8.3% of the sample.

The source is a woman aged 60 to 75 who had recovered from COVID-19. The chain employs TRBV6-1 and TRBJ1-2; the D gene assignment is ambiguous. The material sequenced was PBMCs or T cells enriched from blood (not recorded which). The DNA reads TGTGCCAGCAGTGAAGGGAGGGATGGCTACACCTTC. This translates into CASSEGRDGYTF.